Below, 12 T cell receptor beta chains from the same sample are listed, as sequenced in a study of metastatic and nonmetastatic thyroid tumors. There were no patients who had received any treatment before thyroid surgery. TCRdb recomputed clones from the PCR reads via MiXCR. Of 35,000 or so clones in the sample, 15% to 20% were seen once. The sequenced material came from blood. The receptors here all came from a male donor with papillary thyroid cancer or a benign thyroid nodule (not recorded which). Some clones in this sample may be carry-over from other donors' samples.

This clone showed up many times. The V and J genes are TRBV20-1 and TRBJ2-1, with D hard to call. CDR1 is DFQATT, CDR2 SNEGSKA, per germline (reference sequence). The CDR3 has 15 amino acids. Trimming took 3 bases from V and 0 from J, leaving 12 bases between them. This CDR3 is CSARRPGGSYNEQFF. CDR3 bases: TGCAGTGCTAGGAGGCCGGGCGGCTCCTACAATGAGCAGTTCTTC.

Note on this clone: Other nucleotide sequences in the sample specify the same CDR3. J is TRBJ2-7 and V is TRBV18; D could derive from TRBD1 or TRBD2 (6 bases each). The germline V and J ends were trimmed by 2 bases and 5 bases, with 7 bases remaining between them. Germline CDR1 is KGHSH and CDR2 is LQKENI. This CDR3 has 12 residues. The CDR3, as DNA: TGTGCCAGCTCACCAAGGGGGGACGAGCAGTACTTC. Translation gives CASSPRGDEQYF.

The table lists this clone with many counts. The chain uses TRBV30 and TRBJ1-5; D is undetermined. This CDR3 has 17 amino acids. In germline, CDR1 is GTSNPN, CDR2 SVGIG (reference sequence). V lost 8 bases and J 1 base, leaving 24 bases between the germline ends. CDR3: CAAPRAGHNVSNQPQHF. In nucleotides, the CDR3 is TGTGCCGCACCAAGGGCAGGTCATAACGTCAGCAATCAGCCCCAGCATTTT.

This clone showed up many times. The V and J genes are TRBV7-2 and TRBJ2-7; possible D gene TRBD1, 7 bases. From germline, CDR1 is SGHTA and CDR2 FQGNSA. This CDR3 is 16 amino acids long. Trimming removed 2 bases at V and 1 base at J, with 15 bases between. The chain's CDR3 is CASSLPRGTASYEQYF. The CDR3, as DNA: TGTGCCAGCAGCTTACCCCGCGGGACAGCTTCCTACGAGCAGTACTTC.

The rearrangement joins TRBV11-1 to TRBJ2-1; TRBD1 matches at 7 bases. From germline, CDR1 is SGHAT and CDR2 FQDESV (reference sequence). After removal of 5 bases from V and 0 bases from J, the junction contained 4 bases not matched to a gene. The CDR3 has 15 residues. CDR3 coding DNA: TGTGCCAGCAGCACCCCAGGGGGCTCCTACAATGAGCAGTTCTTC. Translation: CASSTPGGSYNEQFF.

This clone occurred many times. A much bigger clone sits one base away, suggesting this may be a read error. Within the sample, other DNA sequences also encode this same CDR3. The chain employs TRBV7-9 and TRBJ2-7; D gene unclear. This CDR3 region has 13 residues. CDR1 SEHNR and CDR2 FQNEAQ come from the germline V gene (reference sequence). The CDR3 region has the DNA TGCGCCAGCAGCTTAGTGTCAGGTAACGAGCAGTACTTC. Translating gives CASSLVSGNEQYF.

This clone was seen repeatedly, ten times or more. The rearrangement links TRBV27 to TRBJ2-3, with 13 nucleotides matching TRBD2. With 6 bases clipped from V and 2 bases from J, the junction kept 8 bases outside the gene matches. The CDR3 loop spans 17 amino acids. Germline CDR1 reads MNHEY; CDR2 reads SMNVEV (reference sequence). The DNA for the CDR3 is TGTGCCAGCAGCCTCATGGGGACTAGCGGGGACACAGATACGCAGTATTTT. This codes for CASSLMGTSGDTDTQYF.

This clone was counted at least ten times. CDR3 residues: CASSLSGLGNSPLHF. The CDR3 DNA is TGTGCCAGCAGTTTGTCAGGCCTTGGTAATTCACCCCTCCACTTT. This chain links TRBV28 with TRBJ1-6; D uncertain. Deletions cut 3 bases from V and 6 bases from J, with 12 bases between. The CDR3 runs 15 residues. Germline lookup yields CDR1 MDHEN and CDR2 SYDVKM.

The CDR3 nucleotides are TGTGCCAGCAGCCAGAGTGGGGCTCGAGATAAACAGTATTTT. This gives the protein CASSQSGARDKQYF. The chain combines TRBV7-2 with TRBJ2-3; possibly TRBD1 for D (5 bases). Trimming cost V 5 bases and J 12 bases, with 21 bases left between them. In germline, CDR1 is SGHTA, CDR2 FQGNSA. This CDR3 region has 14 residues.

This clone was observed many times. Germline is not matched at one junction end, which may reflect a read error. The chain combines TRBV6-1 with TRBJ2-7, with D possibly matching TRBD1 (6 bases). CDR3 length equals 12 residues. The germline CDR1 and CDR2 sequences are MNHNS and SASEGT. CDR3 in DNA: TGTGCCAGCAGTGAGGGGGCTAACGATCGATTCTTC. Translating gives CASSEGANDRFF.

This clone was counted many times. This rearrangement joins TRBV6-1 to TRBJ1-5; perhaps TRBD1 as D (5 bases). The V end was cut by 10 bases, the J end by 0 bases, with 13 bases between. Looked up from germline, CDR1 is MNHNS and CDR2 is SASEGT. The CDR3 contains 14 residues. The CDR3 region is CANPDNYSNQPQHF. The CDR3 region has the DNA TGTGCCAACCCGGACAATTATAGCAATCAGCCCCAGCATTTT.

Within the sample, this clone is medium-sized. The chain joins TRBV28 to TRBJ2-3, with 12 bases matching TRBD2. The CDR3 has 16 amino acids. Trimming at V came to 5 bases and at J to 6 bases, leaving 9 bases not matched to a gene. Per germline, CDR1 MDHEN and CDR2 SYDVKM. CDR3 nucleotide sequence: TGTGCCAGCAGTGTGACTAGCGGGAGTACGGGGGATACGCAGTATTTT. It is translated as CASSVTSGSTGDTQYF.